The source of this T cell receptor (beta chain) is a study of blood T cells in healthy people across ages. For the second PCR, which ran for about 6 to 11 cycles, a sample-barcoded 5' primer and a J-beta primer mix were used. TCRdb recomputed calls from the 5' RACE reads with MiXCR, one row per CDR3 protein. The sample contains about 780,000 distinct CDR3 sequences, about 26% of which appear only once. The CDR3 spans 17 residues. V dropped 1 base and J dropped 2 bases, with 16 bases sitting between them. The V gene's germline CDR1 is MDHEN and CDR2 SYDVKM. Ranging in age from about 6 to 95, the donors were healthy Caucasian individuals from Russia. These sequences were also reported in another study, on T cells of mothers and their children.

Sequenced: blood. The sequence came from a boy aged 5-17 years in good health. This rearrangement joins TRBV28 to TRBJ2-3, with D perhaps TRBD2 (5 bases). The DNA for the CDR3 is TGTGCCAGCAGTTTATTATCCGGACTCGGTTACACAGATACGCAGTATTTT. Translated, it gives CASSLLSGLGYTDTQYF.